A single sample is the source of the 9 T cell receptor beta chains below, sequenced in a study of blood T cell repertoires in COVID-19. Profiled with immunoSEQ multiplex PCR; TCRdb holds only in-frame clones, not every one. Seen here are hundreds of thousands of clones, 87% observed once, and the top ten hold nearly 6.5%. Sequenced sample: peripheral blood. The receptors stem from a woman aged 50 to 65 with COVID-19, enrolled during active disease.

The chain uses TRBV30 and TRBJ1-4; 10 positions match TRBD1. The CDR3 extends over 15 amino acids. Germline loops: CDR1 GTSNPN, CDR2 SVGIG (reference sequence). The CDR3 is CAAIRPGTGVEKLFF. CDR3 DNA: TGTGCTGCAATCCGCCCTGGGACAGGGGTTGAAAAACTGTTTTTT. Together with reference TRBV30 and TRBJ1-4, the CDR3 gives the full variable domain: SQTIHQWPATLVQPVGSPLSLECTVEGTSNPNLYWYRQAAGRGLQLLFYSVGIGQISSEVPQNLSASRPQDRQFILSSKKLLLSDSGFYLCAAIRPGTGVEKLFFGSGTQLSVL.

V is TRBV4-1 and J is TRBJ2-5; D is unresolved. Trimming cost V 1 base and J 7 bases, with 7 bases left between them. Germline CDR1 is MGHRA and CDR2 is YSYEKL. CDR3 size: 12 residues. The CDR3 coding sequence is TGCGCCAGCAGCCAAGTCTACGGGACCCAGTACTTC. This translates into CASSQVYGTQYF.

The V and J genes are TRBV6-6 and TRBJ2-1; TRBD1 matches at 10 bases. CDR3 length: 16 amino acids. Germline trimming cut 7 bases from V and 4 bases from J; bases unmatched to any gene: 10. Germline V gene lookup returns CDR1 MNHNY and CDR2 SVGAGI (reference sequence). The CDR3 bases are TGTGCCAGCACCCCATGGGGGGACAGGGGATACAATGAGCAGTTCTTC. Protein product: CASTPWGDRGYNEQFF.

The chain uses TRBV13 and TRBJ1-5, with a weak D call TRBD1 (5 bases). With 4 bases removed from V and 0 bases from J, the gap between germline ends came to 16 bases. The CDR3 sequence is 17 residues long. In germline, CDR1 is PRHDT, CDR2 FYEKMQ (reference sequence). Here the CDR3 reads CASSYSGPGDSNQPQHF. In DNA, the CDR3 is TGTGCCAGCAGCTACTCGGGGCCGGGGGATAGCAATCAGCCCCAGCATTTT.

The chain has TRBV11-1 and TRBJ2-4; D gene uncertain. The V end lost 6 bases, the J end lost 1 base, and 13 bases lay between the germline ends. CDR3 size: 15 residues. Germline values: CDR1 SGHAT, CDR2 FQDESV (reference sequence). The CDR3 sequence is CASSTRTMAKNIQYF. CDR3 bases: TGTGCCAGCAGTACTCGTACGATGGCCAAAAACATTCAGTACTTC.

CDR3 nucleotide sequence: TGTGCCAGCAGTTTAGACAGAATCTATGGCTACACCTTC. It codes for CASSLDRIYGYTF. V and J are TRBV28 and TRBJ1-2, with D possibly matching TRBD1 (5 bases). CDR1 and CDR2 from the germline V gene are MDHEN and SYDVKM. V shed 2 bases and J shed 4 bases, with 8 bases lying between them. The CDR3 runs to 13 residues.

This clone was detected only a few times. CDR3 in amino acids: CASSPRYNEQFF. The CDR3 bases are TGTGCCAGCTCACCCCGGTACAATGAGCAGTTCTTC. This chain joins TRBV18 and TRBJ2-1; unclear D gene. This CDR3 region has 12 residues. The V gene lost 3 bases and the J gene lost 4 bases, with 4 bases spanning the gap. The germline V gene encodes CDR1 KGHSH and CDR2 LQKENI.

The CDR3 coding sequence is TGTGCCAGCAGCTTAGTGGTCGGGGGAGCTGGGTACAATGAGCAGTTCTTC. Translated, it gives CASSLVVGGAGYNEQFF. V usage is TRBV7-9 and J usage is TRBJ2-1; possibly TRBD2 for D (6 bases). With 1 base removed from V and 4 bases from J, the gap between germline ends came to 17 bases. The CDR3 runs to 17 residues. Per the germline V gene, CDR1 is SEHNR and CDR2 is FQNEAQ (reference sequence).

This rearrangement joins TRBV5-4 to TRBJ2-1; 12 bases line up with TRBD2. Germline CDR1 is SGHNT and CDR2 is YYREEE (reference sequence). V shed 10 bases and J 8 bases; nucleotides not matched to a gene: 10. The CDR3 contains 14 residues. CDR3 protein: CAGMTSGSLDEQFF. The CDR3 DNA reads as TGTGCCGGTATGACTAGCGGGAGTTTGGATGAGCAGTTCTTC.